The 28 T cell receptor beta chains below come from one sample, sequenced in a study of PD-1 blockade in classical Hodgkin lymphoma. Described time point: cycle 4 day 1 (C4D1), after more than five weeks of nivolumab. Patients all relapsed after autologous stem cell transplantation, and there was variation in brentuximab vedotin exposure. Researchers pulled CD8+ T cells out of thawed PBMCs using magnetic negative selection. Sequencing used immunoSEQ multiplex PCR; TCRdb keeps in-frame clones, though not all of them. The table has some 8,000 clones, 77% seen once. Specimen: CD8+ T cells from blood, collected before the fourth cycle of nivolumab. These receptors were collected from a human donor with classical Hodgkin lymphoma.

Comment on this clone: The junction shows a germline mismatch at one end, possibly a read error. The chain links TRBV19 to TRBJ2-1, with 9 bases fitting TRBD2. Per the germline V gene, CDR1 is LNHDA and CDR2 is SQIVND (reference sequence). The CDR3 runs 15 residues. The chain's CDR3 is CASDPGLASDNEQFF. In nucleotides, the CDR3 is TGTGCCAGTGATCCGGGACTAGCCTCCGACAATGAGCAGTTCTTC.

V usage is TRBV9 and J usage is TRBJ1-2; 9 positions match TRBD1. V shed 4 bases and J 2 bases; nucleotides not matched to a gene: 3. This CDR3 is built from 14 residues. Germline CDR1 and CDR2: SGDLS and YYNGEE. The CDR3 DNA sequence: TGTGCCAGCAGCTCAGGACAGGGGAACTATGGCTACACCTTC. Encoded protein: CASSSGQGNYGYTF.

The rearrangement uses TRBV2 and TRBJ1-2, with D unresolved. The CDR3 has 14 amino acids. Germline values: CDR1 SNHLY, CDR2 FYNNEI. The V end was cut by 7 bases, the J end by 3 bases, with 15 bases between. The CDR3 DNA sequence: TGTGCCAGCAAGAAGGACCGGGTGGACTATGGCTACACCTTC. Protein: CASKKDRVDYGYTF.

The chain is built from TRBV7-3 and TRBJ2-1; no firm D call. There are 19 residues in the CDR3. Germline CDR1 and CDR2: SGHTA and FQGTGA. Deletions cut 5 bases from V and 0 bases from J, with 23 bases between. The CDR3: CASSPRLRRLVSSYNEQFF. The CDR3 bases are TGTGCCAGCAGCCCCCGACTGAGAAGACTGGTAAGCTCCTACAATGAGCAGTTCTTC.

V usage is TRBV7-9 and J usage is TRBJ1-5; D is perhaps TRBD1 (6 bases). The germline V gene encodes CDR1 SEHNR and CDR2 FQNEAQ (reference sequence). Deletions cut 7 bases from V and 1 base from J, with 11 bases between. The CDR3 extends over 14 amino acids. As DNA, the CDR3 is TGTGCCAGCACCGAAGGGGGGAGCAATCAGCCCCAGCATTTT. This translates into CASTEGGSNQPQHF.

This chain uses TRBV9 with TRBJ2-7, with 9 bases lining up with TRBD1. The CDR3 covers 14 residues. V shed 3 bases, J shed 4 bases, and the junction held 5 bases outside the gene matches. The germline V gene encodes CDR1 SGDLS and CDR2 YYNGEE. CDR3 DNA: TGTGCCAGCAGCGCAGGACAGGGGCCGTACGAGCAGTACTTC. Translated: CASSAGQGPYEQYF.

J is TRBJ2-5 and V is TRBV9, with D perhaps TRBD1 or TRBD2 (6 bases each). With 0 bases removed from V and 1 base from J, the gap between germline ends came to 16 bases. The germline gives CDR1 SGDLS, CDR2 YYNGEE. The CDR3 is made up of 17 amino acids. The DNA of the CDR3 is TGTGCCAGCAGCGTAGCTGGGGGGCAGGGGAGCCAAGAGACCCAGTACTTC. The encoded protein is CASSVAGGQGSQETQYF. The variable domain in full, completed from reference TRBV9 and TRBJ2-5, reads DSGVTQTPKHLITATGQRVTLRCSPRSGDLSVYWYQQSLDQGLQFLIQYYNGEERAKGNILERFSAQQFPDLHSELNLSSLELGDSALYFCASSVAGGQGSQETQYFGPGTRLLVL.

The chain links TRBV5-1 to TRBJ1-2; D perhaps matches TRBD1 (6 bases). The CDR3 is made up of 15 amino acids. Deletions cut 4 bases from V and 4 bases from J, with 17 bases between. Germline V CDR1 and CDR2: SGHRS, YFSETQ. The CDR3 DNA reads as TGCGCCAGCAGCCCCGAAACGGGGGCGGTCTATGGCTACACCTTC. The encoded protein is CASSPETGAVYGYTF.

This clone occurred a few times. CDR3 in DNA: TGTGCCAGTAGCCCCCCCCGGGTAACTGGCTACACCTTC. Residues: CASSPPRVTGYTF. The chain links TRBV19 to TRBJ1-2; D is uncertain. Between the trimmed V and J ends, which lost 6 bases and 7 bases, there was a span of 15 bases. The CDR3 is 13 amino acids. Per the germline V gene, CDR1 is LNHDA and CDR2 is SQIVND (reference sequence).

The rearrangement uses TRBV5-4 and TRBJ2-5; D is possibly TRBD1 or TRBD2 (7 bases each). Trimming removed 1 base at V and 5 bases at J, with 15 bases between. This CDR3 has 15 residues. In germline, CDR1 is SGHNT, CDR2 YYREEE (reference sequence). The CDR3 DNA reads TGTGCCAGCAGCTTGACACCAGGGGGAGGGGAGACCCAGTACTTC. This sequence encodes CASSLTPGGGETQYF.

CDR3 residues: CASSMLRTYQETQYF. The CDR3 DNA sequence: TGTGCCAGCAGTATGCTACGAACGTACCAAGAGACCCAGTACTTC. The chain carries TRBV6-5 and TRBJ2-5, with D unresolved. Germline V CDR1 and CDR2: MNHEY, SVGAGI. The CDR3 contains 15 residues. Trimming removed 5 bases from V and 0 bases from J, with 13 bases in between.

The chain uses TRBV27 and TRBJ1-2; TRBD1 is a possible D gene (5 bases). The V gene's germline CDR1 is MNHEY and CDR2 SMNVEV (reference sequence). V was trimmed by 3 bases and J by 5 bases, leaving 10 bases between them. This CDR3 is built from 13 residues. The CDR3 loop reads CASSFRGEYGYTF. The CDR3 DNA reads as TGTGCCAGCAGTTTTCGGGGGGAATATGGCTACACCTTC.

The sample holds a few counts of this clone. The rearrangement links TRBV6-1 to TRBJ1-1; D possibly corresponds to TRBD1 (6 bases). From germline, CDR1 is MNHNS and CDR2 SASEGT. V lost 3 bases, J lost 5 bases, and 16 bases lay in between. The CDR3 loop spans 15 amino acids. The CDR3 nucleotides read TGTGCCAGCAGTGAGTTACAGGGCTTGAGGACTGAAGCTTTCTTT. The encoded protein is CASSELQGLRTEAFF.

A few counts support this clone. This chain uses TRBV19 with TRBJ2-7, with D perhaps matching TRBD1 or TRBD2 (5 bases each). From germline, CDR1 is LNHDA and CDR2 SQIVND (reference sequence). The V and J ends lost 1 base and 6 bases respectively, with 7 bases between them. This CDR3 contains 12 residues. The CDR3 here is CASSIGGAEQYF. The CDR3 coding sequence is TGTGCCAGTAGTATAGGAGGGGCCGAGCAGTACTTC.

The CDR3 sequence: CAWSGVRGYEQYF. DNA of the CDR3: TGTGCCTGGAGTGGGGTCAGGGGCTACGAGCAGTACTTC. V usage is TRBV30 and J usage is TRBJ2-7, with a possible D match to TRBD1 (6 bases). CDR1 and CDR2 (germline): GTSNPN, SVGIG (reference sequence). V was cut by 1 base and J by 3 bases, with 10 bases left in between. The CDR3 runs to 13 residues.

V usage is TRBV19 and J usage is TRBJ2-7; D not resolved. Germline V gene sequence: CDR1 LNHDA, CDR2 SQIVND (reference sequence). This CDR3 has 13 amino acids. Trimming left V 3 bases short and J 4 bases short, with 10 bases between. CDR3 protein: CASSIVVSYEQYF. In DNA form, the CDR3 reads TGTGCCAGTAGTATCGTTGTTTCGTACGAGCAGTACTTC.

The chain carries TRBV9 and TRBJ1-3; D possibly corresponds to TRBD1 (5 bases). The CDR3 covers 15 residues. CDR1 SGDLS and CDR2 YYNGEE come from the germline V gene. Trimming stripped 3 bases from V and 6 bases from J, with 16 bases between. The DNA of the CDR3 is TGTGCCAGCAGCGAGGGGTCTGGGGCCCAAAACACCATATATTTT. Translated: CASSEGSGAQNTIYF.

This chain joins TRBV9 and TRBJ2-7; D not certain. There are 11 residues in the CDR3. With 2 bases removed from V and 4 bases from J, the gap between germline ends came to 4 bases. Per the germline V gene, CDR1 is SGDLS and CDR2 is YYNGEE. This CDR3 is CASSVQYEQYF. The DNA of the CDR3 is TGTGCCAGCAGCGTCCAGTACGAGCAGTACTTC.

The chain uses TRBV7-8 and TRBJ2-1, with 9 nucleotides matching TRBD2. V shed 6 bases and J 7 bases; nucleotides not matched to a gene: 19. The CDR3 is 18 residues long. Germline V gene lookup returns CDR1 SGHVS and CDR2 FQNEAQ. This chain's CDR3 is CASRLNRRAGGSYNEQFF. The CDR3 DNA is TGTGCCAGCAGGCTCAACCGACGAGCGGGAGGTTCGTATAATGAGCAGTTCTTC.

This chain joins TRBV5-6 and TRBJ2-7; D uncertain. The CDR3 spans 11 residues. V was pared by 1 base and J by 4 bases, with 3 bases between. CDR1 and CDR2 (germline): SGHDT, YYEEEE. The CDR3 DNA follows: TGTGCCAGCAGCTTGTGGTACGAGCAGTACTTC. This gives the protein CASSLWYEQYF. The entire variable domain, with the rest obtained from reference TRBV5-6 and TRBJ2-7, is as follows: DAGVTQSPTHLIKTRGQQVTLRCSPKSGHDTVSWYQQALGQGPQFIFQYYEEEERQRGNFPDRFSGHQFPNYSSELNVNALLLGDSALYLCASSLWYEQYFGPGTRLTVT.

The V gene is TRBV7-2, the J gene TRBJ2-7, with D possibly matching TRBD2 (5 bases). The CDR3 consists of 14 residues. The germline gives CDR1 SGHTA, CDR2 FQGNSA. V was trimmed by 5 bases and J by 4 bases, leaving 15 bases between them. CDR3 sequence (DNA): TGTGCCAGCAGCCTGTTTCGAGGGAGATACGAGCAGTACTTC. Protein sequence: CASSLFRGRYEQYF.

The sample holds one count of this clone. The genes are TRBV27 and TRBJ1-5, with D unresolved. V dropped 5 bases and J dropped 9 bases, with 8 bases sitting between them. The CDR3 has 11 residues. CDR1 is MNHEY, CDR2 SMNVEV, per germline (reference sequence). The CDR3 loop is CASSAAGPQHF. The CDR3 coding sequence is TGTGCCAGCAGTGCCGCCGGGCCCCAGCATTTT.

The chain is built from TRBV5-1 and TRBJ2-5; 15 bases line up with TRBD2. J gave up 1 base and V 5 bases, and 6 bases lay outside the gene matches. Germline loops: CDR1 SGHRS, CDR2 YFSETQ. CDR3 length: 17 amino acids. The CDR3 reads CASRLGLAGGGQETQYF. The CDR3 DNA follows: TGCGCCAGCAGACTGGGACTAGCGGGAGGTGGCCAAGAGACCCAGTACTTC.

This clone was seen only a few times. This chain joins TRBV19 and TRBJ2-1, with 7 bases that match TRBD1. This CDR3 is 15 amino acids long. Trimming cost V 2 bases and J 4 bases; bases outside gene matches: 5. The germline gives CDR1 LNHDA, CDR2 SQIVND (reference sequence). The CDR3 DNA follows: TGTGCCAGTAGTATAATGACAGGGTATTACAATGAGCAGTTCTTC. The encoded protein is CASSIMTGYYNEQFF. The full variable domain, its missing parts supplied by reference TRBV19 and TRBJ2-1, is DGGITQSPKYLFRKEGQNVTLSCEQNLNHDAMYWYRQDPGQGLRLIYYSQIVNDFQKGDIAEGYSVSREKKESFPLTVTSAQKNPTAFYLCASSIMTGYYNEQFFGPGTRLTVL.

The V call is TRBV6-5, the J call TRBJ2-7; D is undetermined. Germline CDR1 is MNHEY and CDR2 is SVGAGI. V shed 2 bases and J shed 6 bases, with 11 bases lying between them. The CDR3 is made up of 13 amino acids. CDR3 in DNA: TGTGCCAGCAGTTACCCCACCACGGGCGAGCAGTACTTC. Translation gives CASSYPTTGEQYF.

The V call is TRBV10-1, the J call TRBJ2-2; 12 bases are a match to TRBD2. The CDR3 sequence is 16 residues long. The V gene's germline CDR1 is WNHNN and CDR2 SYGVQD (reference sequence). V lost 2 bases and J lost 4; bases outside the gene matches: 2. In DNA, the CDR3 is TGCGCCAGCAGTGAGGGGACTAGCGGGTCCACCGGGGAGCTGTTTTTT. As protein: CASSEGTSGSTGELFF.

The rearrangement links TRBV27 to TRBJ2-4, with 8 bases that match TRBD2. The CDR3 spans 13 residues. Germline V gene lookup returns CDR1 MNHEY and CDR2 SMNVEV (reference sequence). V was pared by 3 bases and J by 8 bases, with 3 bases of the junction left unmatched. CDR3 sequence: CASSFLGGDIQYF. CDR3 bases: TGTGCCAGCAGTTTCCTCGGGGGGGACATTCAGTACTTC.

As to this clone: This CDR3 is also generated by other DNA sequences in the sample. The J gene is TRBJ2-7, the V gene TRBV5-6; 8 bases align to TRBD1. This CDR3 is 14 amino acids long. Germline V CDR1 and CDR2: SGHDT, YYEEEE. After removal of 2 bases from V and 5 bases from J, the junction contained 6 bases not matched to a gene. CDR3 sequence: CASSLGSTGDEQYF. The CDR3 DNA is TGTGCCAGCAGCTTAGGATCGACAGGGGACGAGCAGTACTTC.